The 10 T cell receptor beta chains presented below share a single source sample, sequenced in a study of spatial heterogeneity in lung cancer. TCRdb ran MiXCR on the 5' RACE reads and lists one entry per CDR3 protein. The table includes 45,000 to 55,000 distinct CDR3 sequences, roughly 5.7% detected once. The time point here: sample taken at primary tumor resection. Unsorted whole RNA of tumor, nontumor lung or frozen PBMC was sequenced. The source was PBMCs, collected at surgery. Every receptor here comes from a male donor with early-stage non-small cell lung cancer.

There are many counts of this clonotype. The gene calls are TRBV12-3 or TRBV12-4 and TRBJ2-5; a possible D gene is TRBD2 (6 bases). The CDR3 totals 14 residues. Deletions cut 6 bases from V and 4 bases from J, with 15 bases between. CDR3 loop: CASSLRDFSETQYF. In nucleotides, the CDR3 is TGTGCCAGCAGCCTCCGGGACTTCTCAGAGACCCAGTACTTC.

This clonotype came up a few times. CDR3 amino acids: CASSLKAGTSYEQYF. The DNA for the CDR3 is TGTGCCAGCAGCCTGAAGGCAGGGACCTCTTACGAGCAGTACTTC. The chain has TRBV4-2 and TRBJ2-7; perhaps D is TRBD1 or TRBD2 (5 bases each). CDR1 LGHNA and CDR2 YNFKEQ come from the germline V gene. The germline V and J ends were trimmed by 4 bases and 4 bases, with 17 bases remaining between them. The CDR3 loop spans 15 amino acids.

This clonotype has at least ten counts. The rearrangement uses TRBV29-1 and TRBJ2-7, with D hard to call. The CDR3 totals 11 residues. V lost 3 bases and J 6 bases, leaving 9 bases between the germline ends. Germline V gene lookup returns CDR1 SQVTM and CDR2 ANQGSEA. This chain's CDR3 is CSVDSSSEQYF. CDR3 coding DNA: TGCAGCGTTGATTCGAGTTCCGAGCAGTACTTC.

This clonotype was observed many times. The rearrangement links TRBV2 to TRBJ2-2, with D uncertain. The CDR3 covers 15 residues. The V and J ends lost 1 base and 1 base respectively, with 7 bases between them. Per the germline V gene, CDR1 is SNHLY and CDR2 is FYNNEI. Here the CDR3 reads CASSEGERNTGELFF. The DNA of the CDR3 is TGTGCCAGCAGTGAAGGCGAGAGGAACACCGGGGAGCTGTTTTTT.

This clonotype appeared many times. The V call is TRBV5-1, the J call TRBJ2-7; TRBD2 might be the D (5 bases). The V gene lost 2 bases and the J gene lost 3 bases, with 9 bases spanning the gap. Looked up from germline, CDR1 is SGHRS and CDR2 is YFSETQ. The CDR3 is made up of 13 amino acids. CDR3 bases: TGCGCCAGCAGCTTCGGAGGTGACTACGAGCAGTACTTC. It is translated as CASSFGGDYEQYF.

This clonotype appeared many times. The chain combines TRBV4-3 with TRBJ2-2; D might be TRBD1 or TRBD2, each matching 5 bases. Per the germline V gene, CDR1 is LGHNA and CDR2 is YSLEER. V was clipped by 3 bases and J by 2 bases, with 13 bases between them. The CDR3 runs to 16 residues. The DNA for the CDR3 is TGCGCCAGCAGCCAGATCGGGACGGTCAACACCGGGGAGCTGTTTTTT. As protein: CASSQIGTVNTGELFF.

The sample holds many counts of this clonotype. The chain employs TRBV18 and TRBJ1-5, with a weak D call TRBD1 (5 bases). Trimming cost V 6 bases and J 3 bases, with 15 bases left between them. Germline V gene lookup returns CDR1 KGHSH and CDR2 LQKENI. The CDR3 is 15 residues long. CDR3 nucleotides: TGTGCCAGCTCGCCAGGGAGAACGAACAATCAGCCCCAGCATTTT. Translation: CASSPGRTNNQPQHF. The whole variable domain, remainder taken from reference TRBV18 and TRBJ1-5, is NAGVMQNPRHLVRRRGQEARLRCSPMKGHSHVYWYRQLPEEGLKFMVYLQKENIIDESGMPKERFSAEFPKEGPSILRIQQVVRGDSAAYFCASSPGRTNNQPQHFGDGTRLSIL.

This clonotype was seen repeatedly, ten times or more. CDR3 residues: CASSLGGLASGELFF. The DNA of the CDR3 is TGTGCCAGCAGTTTAGGGGGACTAGCGTCCGGGGAGCTGTTTTTT. This chain connects TRBV12-3 or TRBV12-4 to TRBJ2-2; 10 bases are a match to TRBD2. The CDR3 covers 15 residues. J lost 6 bases, V lost 1 base, and 2 bases had no gene match.

This clonotype was seen repeatedly, ten times or more. The V gene is TRBV4-1, the J gene TRBJ1-1, with D hard to call. CDR3 size: 15 residues. Germline V gives CDR1 MGHRA, CDR2 YSYEKL. Trimming took off 0 bases at V and 0 bases at J, with 8 bases between the two ends. As DNA, the CDR3 is TGCGCCAGCAGCCAAGAAGGAATTTTGAACACTGAAGCTTTCTTT. Its translation is CASSQEGILNTEAFF.

This clonotype came up many times. This sequence joins TRBV20-1 and TRBJ2-7, with a possible D match to TRBD2 (6 bases). The CDR3 loop spans 12 amino acids. V was trimmed by 7 bases and J by 0 bases, leaving 10 bases between them. Germline lookup yields CDR1 DFQATT and CDR2 SNEGSKA (reference sequence). The CDR3 sequence is CSVERVSYEQYF. CDR3 in DNA: TGCAGTGTGGAGCGGGTCTCCTACGAGCAGTACTTC.